This T cell receptor (beta chain) was sequenced during a study of T cell responses to AZD1222 COVID-19 vaccine. Study background: Investigators merged groups given second doses at roughly 4 or roughly 12 weeks.

Some clones are missing from TCRdb's copy, which holds only in-frame ones; the method was immunoSEQ multiplex PCR. The table shows more than 95,000 clones, with around nine tenths occurring only once. This clone occurred once. The CDR3 consists of 16 residues. The germline CDR1 and CDR2 sequences are LGHNT and FRNRAP. V shed 1 base, J shed 1 base, and the junction held 3 bases outside the gene matches. The material was peripheral blood, obtained on day 0 of AZD1222 vaccination. The sequence derives from an adult in good health. This chain joins TRBV12-5 and TRBJ2-1; 8 bases agree with TRBD1. The CDR3: CASGLARDRSYNEQFF. DNA of the CDR3: TGTGCTAGTGGTTTGGCCCGGGACAGGTCCTACAATGAGCAGTTCTTC.